This T cell receptor (beta chain) was captured by sequencing in a study of T cell responses to AZD1222 COVID-19 vaccine. Regarding the study as a whole: Spike-specific TCR breadth and depth went up after people got two AZD1222 doses. The sample set comprised mostly white British donors with more females, and clonal diversity was possibly underestimated. In all cases, repertoires were sampled only after the peak T cell response. Unmutated variant regions are reportedly the target of nearly half of TCRs that are spike-specific.

Only in-frame clones appear in the TCRdb table, and some are missing; sequencing was by immunoSEQ multiplex PCR. Of about 140,000 clones listed, 70% to 90% are singletons. Regarding this clone: Its matching antigen is unknown.

The receptor was derived from an adult in good health. The sample was peripheral blood, taken on day 0 of AZD1222 vaccination.

CDR3 DNA: TGTGCCGCCGGATTGTTGGGGGGCGACTATGGCTACACCTTC. Translating gives CAAGLLGGDYGYTF. The chain uses TRBV27 and TRBJ1-2; tentative D call: TRBD1 (6 bases). Per the germline V gene, CDR1 is MNHEY and CDR2 is SMNVEV (reference sequence). The ends were cut back, 11 bases at V and 3 bases at J, with 19 bases in the middle. There are 14 residues in the CDR3.